This T cell receptor beta chain was identified in a study of cytomegalovirus exposure and HLA in healthy donors (dated by TCRdb to 2016 to 2017). At the level of the whole study: An earlier analysis of approximately 590 of the donors reported 250 to 350 Gb of sequence data and 100 million to 130 million unique TCR beta sequences from about 180 million T cells. An earlier analysis of some 500 of the donors used high-throughput TCR beta sequencing to judge whether each TCR beta V gene segment behaved as functional or pseudogenic. The study aimed to test whether cataloging public T cell receptors could reveal signatures of past pathogen exposure. Every repertoire in the discovery cohort had been generated on one and the same sequencing platform. The T cell repertoires of under 700 subjects were profiled by immunosequencing and related to cytomegalovirus serostatus. The study combined high-throughput TCR immunosequencing, statistical association of individual TCRs with disease status, and machine learning to predict cytomegalovirus infection status. Roughly 5 DR-DQ haplotypes were handled as single units for association and clustering, since linkage in the cohort was strong. A later genetic analysis used genome-wide SNP genotypes for about 60% of the roughly 670 donors, treating that subset as a discovery cohort. On average, around 240,000 unique TCR beta nucleotide sequences were sequenced per donor among a few hundred genotyped donors of the cohort, with around 19% of those sequences being non-productive. To study patterns of TCR occurrence, a later analysis re-analyzed previously published TCR beta repertoires from under 750 donors and added high-resolution HLA genotyping. Rather than using new phenotypic data, the later analysis identified candidate immune exposures from TCR beta sequences and from how often those sequences occurred across donors. Typing coverage differed by locus: A, B, C, DRB1 and DQB1 were typed in about 629-630 donors, DQA1 in around 500, DPA1 in 600 to 610, and DPB1 in approximately 450. In addition to the first cohort of 666 subjects, a separate validation cohort of 130 or so different subjects was used. Alongside the repertoire data, information on donor age, sex, ethnicity and CMV serostatus was compiled. Roughly 300 gigabases of sequencing data and around 88 million unique TCR sequences made up an early release that covered under 750 HLA-typed donors. The genetic ancestry cluster associated with self-reported Caucasian donors included 81% of the approximately 430 genotyped donors. Both class I and class II loci were covered by HLA typing, at four-digit resolution. General findings and caveats noted by the study authors: The cohort was sequenced for TCR beta chains only, and without alpha or paired-chain data the features that could be detected were limited. A later analysis reported that several top co-occurrence clusters appeared linked to parvovirus B19, influenza, CMV and Epstein-Barr virus. CMV serostatus was the only immune exposure information available for the cohort. Compared with the approximately 700-donor mean, donors in an Asian-associated ancestry cluster had fewer N-insertions in productive TCRs, according to a later genetic analysis. A further reported finding was that TCR beta sequences accurately predicted the HLA-A and HLA-B alleles for most subjects in the first cohort. It was suggested by the authors that the approach could potentially be generalized to other disease states and immunological phenotypes. A cluster of highly shared sequence variants was judged likely to represent a technical artifact of the sequencing pipeline. In a later analysis, TCR association rates were found to vary across HLA loci, with the most associated TCRs seen for DRB1 alleles and the fewest for HLA-C alleles. Assigning TCR associations to individual alleles was difficult when HLA alleles, especially DR and DQ, strongly co-occurred. In an earlier analysis of roughly 560 of the donors, most TCR beta V segments were observed in productive rearrangements about 87% or about 30% of the time, broadly matching IMGT annotations. Cytomegalovirus status was reported to be diagnosed by the classifier with high specificity and sensitivity in both the original and validation cohorts. Because counts were too low, about 15 rarely observed V segments, including chromosome 9 orphons, were left out of the earlier analysis of about 500 of the donors. The presence/absence analyses assumed that sequencing depth was roughly uniform across donors, and that assumption may not be true. In a later genetic analysis, a missense DCLRE1C variant was associated with V-gene and J-gene trimming of TCR beta chains, and the association was replicated in an independent cohort. Compared with equally common non-associated chains, HLA-associated TCR beta chains in a later analysis were more clonally expanded and had lower generation probabilities. In vitro tests confirmed that a few of the cytomegalovirus-associated TCR beta chains recognize cytomegalovirus antigens. In the study, some 160 TCR beta chains were listed as associated with cytomegalovirus. The 87-base-pair reads could not distinguish some IMGT-functional V segments, including TRBV6-2 and TRBV6-3, so those segments were excluded. Because HLA typing was missing for some donors at each locus, association tests included only the typed subset. A later analysis associated about 17,000 TCR beta sequences with specific HLA alleles at a false discovery rate of 0.05. Most TCR sequences were seen in very few donors, while some public TCRs were found in many individuals. Linkage disequilibrium might explain the correlated functional status among segregating V segments, but an unknown experimental factor could not be ruled out. According to a later analysis, most CMV-associated TCR beta chains appeared to be HLA-restricted, and the HLA associations seemed to be driven largely by CMV exposure.

Library creation used the immunoSEQ multiplex PCR assay. For the multiplex PCR, a mixture combining 60 forward primers for TCR Vbeta segments and 13 reverse primers for TCR Jbeta segments was used. The CDR3 region of rearranged TCR beta genes was amplified from genomic DNA by a multiplex PCR assay. On the Illumina HiSeq System, the amplified TCR beta libraries were sequenced as 87-base-pair reads. Per the authors' processing: In a later analysis, some 80 million unique TCR beta chains were counted across the roughly 610 repertoires, and approximately 11 million of these chains were shared by at least two donors. To remove PCR and sequencing errors, raw reads were error-corrected and collapsed into unique sequences using a nearest-neighbor algorithm that merged closely related sequences. To assign V, D and J gene segments, CDR3 sequences were aligned to IMGT reference sequences. Each retained sequence needed at least a six-nucleotide match to both a V gene segment and a J gene segment. Rearrangements were classified as productive when the CDR3 lacked stop codons and remained in frame with V and J, and all other rearrangements were classified as non-productive. Following IMGT convention, CDR3 was defined as the stretch from the second conserved V-encoded cysteine up to the conserved J-encoded phenylalanine. The earlier analysis of 587 of the donors excluded sequences that lacked an unambiguous match to a single V gene segment. An earlier analysis of almost 600 of the donors classified V segments as functional when productive rearrangements were above 56.7% and as segregating when the standard deviation between donors was above 5%. A statistical classification framework was built to diagnose cytomegalovirus status from the catalog of TCR beta chain sequences. A later analysis assigned V and J genes by comparing TCR nucleotide sequences with IMGT/GENE-DB human TR gene sequences. In a later analysis, CDR3 sequences and most-parsimonious VDJ recombination scenarios were assigned using the TCRdist pipeline. In a later analysis, each TCR beta chain was defined by its CDR3 amino acid sequence together with its V-gene family, and reads lacking a unique V-gene family were excluded. In a later analysis, some 600 highly shared, low-generation-probability nucleotide sequences were removed to address suspected cross-contamination and a sequencing artifact. A later analysis calculated a clonal expansion index for each public chain from normalized within-repertoire ranks of inferred template counts. A later analysis computed generation probabilities with a VDJ recombination model fitted to out-of-frame rearrangements, and checked the results against IGoR. A later analysis scored TCR-TCR, TCR-HLA and TCR-CMV co-occurrence with hypergeometric tests, applying a repertoire-size bias correction to TCR pairs. False discovery rates were estimated in a later analysis by permuting HLA or CMV assignments 20 times. In a later analysis, co-occurring TCRs were grouped using DBSCAN, and TCRdist sequence similarity was added for clustering within HLA-allele-positive subsets. Repertoires with fewer than 30,000 or more than 120,000 public chains, plus five repertoires with anomalous nucleotide sharing, were excluded from co-occurrence clustering. TCRdb limited this immuneACCESS table to in-frame rearrangements with V and J called. A share of clones is missing; checked studies link under half to unresolved V genes, and the rest is unexplained. That table furnishes V, J and clone size, whereas the DNA furnished D and trimming. For this sample the table gives more than 60,000 clones, of which around 70% were detected only once. Over 7.5% of the sample is in the top ten clones.

The germline V gene (reference sequence) sets CDR1 to WNHNN and CDR2 to SYGVQD. The V end gives up 5 bases and the J end 5 bases, leaving 3 bases in the junction not matched to a gene. The CDR3 contains 13 residues, cysteine and phenylalanine counted. Just the 39-base CDR3 DNA is kept, in frame starting at base 1. The cohort was made up of roughly 670 healthy bone marrow donors. At the time of sampling, every cohort member was nominally healthy, though immune exposures that went unrecorded were likely present. The donor was CMV seropositive and belonged to the group of 250 to 300 seropositive cohort members. A peripheral blood sample was provided by each donor, and peripheral blood mononuclear cells were used for TCR beta sequencing. The Qiagen DNeasy Blood Extraction Kit was used to extract genomic DNA from the blood cell samples. Points on this clone: Its antigen is unknown. Within one base of it there is no much larger clone, and no base qualities were kept.

The receptor's source is a middle-aged man in good health and CMV-seropositive. The receptor chain draws on TRBV10-1 and TRBJ1-5, with 7 bases matching TRBD1. The sequenced material came from PBMCs. The nucleotide sequence reads as follows: TGCGCCAGCAGTACAGGGGTCGATCAGCCCCAGCATTTT. It translates to CASSTGVDQPQHF.